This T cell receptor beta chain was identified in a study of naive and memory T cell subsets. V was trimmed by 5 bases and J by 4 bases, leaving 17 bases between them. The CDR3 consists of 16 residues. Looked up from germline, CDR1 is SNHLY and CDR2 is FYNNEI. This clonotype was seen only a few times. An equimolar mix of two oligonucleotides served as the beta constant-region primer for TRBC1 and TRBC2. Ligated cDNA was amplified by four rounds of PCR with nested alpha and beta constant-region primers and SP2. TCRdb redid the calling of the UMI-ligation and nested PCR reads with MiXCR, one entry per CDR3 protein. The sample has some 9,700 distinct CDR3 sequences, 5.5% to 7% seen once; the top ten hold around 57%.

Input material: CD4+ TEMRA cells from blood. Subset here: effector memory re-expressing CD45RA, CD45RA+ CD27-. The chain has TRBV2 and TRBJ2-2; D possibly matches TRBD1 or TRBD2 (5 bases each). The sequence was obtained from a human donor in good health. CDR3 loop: CASSPQGSGLTGELFF. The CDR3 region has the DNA TGTGCCAGCAGTCCCCAGGGATCAGGACTCACCGGGGAGCTGTTTTTT.